The clone carrying this T cell receptor beta chain was observed a few times. The sample originates from a study of blood T cell repertoires in COVID-19. Using immunoSEQ multiplex PCR, the repertoire was profiled, and TCRdb retains in-frame clones only, with some absent. The data show roughly 250,000 clones, 75% to 95% seen once. Cohort 3 donors counted as recovered after two negative PCRs, clearance, or resolved symptoms. With V trimmed by 5 bases and J by 2 bases, 2 bases remained unmatched. The CDR3 extends over 15 amino acids. Germline assignment: CDR1 MDHEN and CDR2 SYDVKM. The chain couples TRBV28 to TRBJ1-5, with 11 nucleotides matching TRBD1. What was sequenced was PBMCs or T cells enriched from blood (not recorded which). The TCR was taken from a woman aged 18 to 35 who had recovered from COVID-19. CDR3: CASSRTGGGNQPQHF. CDR3 DNA: TGTGCCAGCAGTCGGACAGGGGGCGGCAATCAGCCCCAGCATTTT.